These 12 T cell receptor beta chains were sequenced from one sample in a study of early T cells in non-severe SARS-CoV-2 infection. TCRdb ran MiXCR on the 5' RACE reads and lists one entry per CDR3 protein. The sample holds approximately 83,000 distinct CDR3 sequences; roughly an eighth are singletons and the top ten take 3%. The sample taken for sequencing was whole blood. The receptors were gathered from an adult who was a healthcare worker with PCR-confirmed SARS-CoV-2 infection or an uninfected control (not recorded which).

This clonotype was picked up a small number of times. The CDR3 spells CASSQGQGRNQPQHF. DNA for the CDR3: TGTGCCAGCAGCCAAGGCCAGGGGCGCAATCAGCCCCAGCATTTT. The J gene is TRBJ1-5, the V gene TRBV3-1; D may be TRBD1 (6 bases). V was cut by 1 base and J by 2 bases, with 9 bases left in between. CDR1 and CDR2 from the germline V gene are LGHDT and YNNKEL (reference sequence). This CDR3 is built from 15 residues. Supplemented by reference TRBV3-1 and TRBJ1-5, the full variable domain reads DTAVSQTPKYLVTQMGNDKSIKCEQNLGHDTMYWYKQDSKKFLKIMFSYNNKELIINETVPNRFSPKSPDKAHLNLHINSLELGDSAVYFCASSQGQGRNQPQHFGDGTRLSIL.

The genes are TRBV30 and TRBJ2-7; TRBD1 aligns across 7 bases. With V trimmed by 0 bases and J by 3 bases, 8 bases remained unmatched. From germline, CDR1 is GTSNPN and CDR2 SVGIG (reference sequence). The CDR3 covers 15 residues. This chain's CDR3 is CAWSVPRQGFYEQYF. As DNA, the CDR3 is TGTGCCTGGAGTGTACCCCGACAGGGATTCTACGAGCAGTACTTC.

The CDR3 DNA reads TGTGCTAGTGGTCCAGTTCGAGAGAGTCTGAGAGATACGCAGTATTTT. This codes for CASGPVRESLRDTQYF. The chain couples TRBV12-5 to TRBJ2-3; D unresolved. V lost 5 bases, J lost 5 bases, and 20 bases lay in between. The CDR3 is 16 residues long. CDR1 and CDR2 from the germline V gene are LGHNT and FRNRAP.

The table lists this clonotype with a few counts. The chain recombines TRBV7-8 with TRBJ2-7; 7 bases align to TRBD2. The V and J ends lost 5 bases and 7 bases, in that order; junction bases with no gene match: 11. There are 14 residues in the CDR3. Looked up from germline, CDR1 is SGHVS and CDR2 is FQNEAQ. The CDR3 sequence: CASSVVGRDGEQYF. The CDR3 DNA is TGTGCCAGCAGCGTGGTGGGGAGGGACGGGGAGCAGTACTTC.

This rearrangement joins TRBV20-1 to TRBJ1-4; no clear D. V dropped 6 bases and J dropped 8 bases, with 7 bases sitting between them. The CDR3 has 10 residues. Per the germline V gene, CDR1 is DFQATT and CDR2 is SNEGSKA (reference sequence). CDR3 sequence reads: CSAKFEKLFF. The CDR3 nucleotides are TGCAGTGCCAAATTCGAAAAACTGTTTTTT.

The rearrangement joins TRBV11-1 to TRBJ1-2; D is unresolved. The ends were cut back, 3 bases at V and 8 bases at J, with 16 bases in the middle. The V gene's germline CDR1 is SGHAT and CDR2 FQDESV (reference sequence). The CDR3 runs to 14 residues. The CDR3 sequence is CASSLTSGRGGYTF. The CDR3 region has the DNA TGTGCCAGCAGCTTGACGAGCGGGCGTGGAGGCTACACCTTC.

This chain joins TRBV20-1 and TRBJ2-1; TRBD2 is a possible D gene (7 bases). Germline CDR1 and CDR2: DFQATT and SNEGSKA (reference sequence). The CDR3 sequence is 15 residues long. Deletions cut 0 bases from V and 5 bases from J, with 14 bases between. CDR3 DNA sequence: TGCAGTGCTAGAGATCGAGGGGGGGCCCACAATGAGCAGTTCTTC. It specifies CSARDRGGAHNEQFF.

This clonotype was detected only a few times. Here the CDR3 reads CASMSARGAVETQYF. DNA of the CDR3: TGTGCCAGTATGAGCGCCAGGGGGGCGGTAGAGACCCAGTACTTC. This chain joins TRBV19 and TRBJ2-5; D might be TRBD1 (7 bases). The CDR3 is 15 residues long. Trimming stripped 7 bases from V and 4 bases from J, with 19 bases between. The germline V gene encodes CDR1 LNHDA and CDR2 SQIVND (reference sequence).

This clonotype was counted between two and nine times. DNA for the CDR3: TGTGCCTGGAGTCCAAAGCGGACAGATAGCAATCAGCCCCAGCATTTT. Translated: CAWSPKRTDSNQPQHF. The chain recombines TRBV30 with TRBJ1-5; TRBD1 is a possible D gene (6 bases). The V gene's germline CDR1 is GTSNPN and CDR2 SVGIG (reference sequence). The CDR3 sequence is 16 residues long. Trimming stripped 2 bases from V and 0 bases from J, with 14 bases between.

J is TRBJ1-6 and V is TRBV9, with D hard to call. Between the trimmed V and J ends, which lost 1 base and 6 bases, there was a span of 8 bases. Germline V gives CDR1 SGDLS, CDR2 YYNGEE. This CDR3 comprises 14 residues. CDR3 in amino acids: CASSVKAVNSPLHF. Here the CDR3 DNA reads TGTGCCAGCAGCGTAAAGGCCGTTAATTCACCCCTCCACTTT.

The V call is TRBV7-8, the J call TRBJ2-1; TRBD1 might be the D (5 bases). The CDR3 has 17 amino acids. Germline-derived CDR1 and CDR2 are SGHVS and FQNEAQ. V lost 3 bases and J lost 5, with 20 bases in between. The CDR3: CASSLTEPYGWDNEQFF. The CDR3 DNA sequence: TGTGCCAGCAGCTTGACAGAACCCTACGGCTGGGACAATGAGCAGTTCTTC.

This clonotype was detected a few times. V usage is TRBV13 and J usage is TRBJ2-6, with D tentatively TRBD1 (5 bases). V gave up 7 bases and J gave up 4 bases, with 11 bases separating them. Germline V lookup: CDR1 PRHDT, CDR2 FYEKMQ (reference sequence). The CDR3 totals 14 residues. This CDR3 reads CASTRVAGANVLTF. The CDR3 DNA reads TGTGCCAGCACCAGGGTAGCCGGGGCCAACGTCCTGACTTTC.